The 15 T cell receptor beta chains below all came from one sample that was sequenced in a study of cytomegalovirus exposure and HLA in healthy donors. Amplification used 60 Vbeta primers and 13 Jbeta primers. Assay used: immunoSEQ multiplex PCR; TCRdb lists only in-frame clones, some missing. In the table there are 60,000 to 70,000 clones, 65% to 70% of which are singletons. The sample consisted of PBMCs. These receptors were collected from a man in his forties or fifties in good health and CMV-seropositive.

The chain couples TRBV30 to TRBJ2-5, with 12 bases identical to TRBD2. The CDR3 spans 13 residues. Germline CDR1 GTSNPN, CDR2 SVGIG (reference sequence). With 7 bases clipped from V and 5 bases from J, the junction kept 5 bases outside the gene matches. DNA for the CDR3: TGTGCCTCGACTAGCGGGAGAATGGAGACCCAGTACTTC. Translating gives CASTSGRMETQYF.

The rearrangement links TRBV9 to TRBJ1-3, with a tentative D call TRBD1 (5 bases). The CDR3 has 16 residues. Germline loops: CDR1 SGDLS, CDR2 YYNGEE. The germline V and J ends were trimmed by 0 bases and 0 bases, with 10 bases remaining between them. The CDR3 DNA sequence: TGTGCCAGCAGCGTAGTGGCAGGGCTCTCTGGAAACACCATATATTTT. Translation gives CASSVVAGLSGNTIYF.

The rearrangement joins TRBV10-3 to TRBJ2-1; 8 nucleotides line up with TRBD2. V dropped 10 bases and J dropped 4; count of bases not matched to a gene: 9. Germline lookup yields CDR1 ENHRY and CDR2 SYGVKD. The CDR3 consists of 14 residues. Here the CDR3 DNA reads TGTGCCACCACCCCCGCGGGAGGATACAATGAGCAGTTCTTC. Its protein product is CATTPAGGYNEQFF.

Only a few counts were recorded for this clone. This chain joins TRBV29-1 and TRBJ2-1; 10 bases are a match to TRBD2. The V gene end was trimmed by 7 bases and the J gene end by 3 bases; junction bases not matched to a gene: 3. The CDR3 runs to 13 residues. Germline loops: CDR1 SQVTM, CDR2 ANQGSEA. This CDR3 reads CSESGGDYNEQFF. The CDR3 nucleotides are TGCAGCGAGAGCGGGGGGGACTACAATGAGCAGTTCTTC.

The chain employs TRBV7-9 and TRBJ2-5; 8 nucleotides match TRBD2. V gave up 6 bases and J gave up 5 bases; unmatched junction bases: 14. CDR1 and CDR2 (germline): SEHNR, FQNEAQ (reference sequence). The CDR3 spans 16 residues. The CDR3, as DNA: TGTGCCAGCAGTCTTACGTCGGGACTAGGTGGCGAGACCCAGTACTTC. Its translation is CASSLTSGLGGETQYF.

The CDR3, as DNA: TGTGCCAGCAGCCAAGATACTAGCGGGAGGGCGGGGGAGACCCAGTACTTC. Amino acids: CASSQDTSGRAGETQYF. This sequence joins TRBV4-2 and TRBJ2-5; 13 positions match TRBD2. Per germline, CDR1 LGHNA and CDR2 YNFKEQ. The trim removed 0 bases at V and 5 bases at J, leaving 6 bases unmatched. The CDR3 is 17 residues long.

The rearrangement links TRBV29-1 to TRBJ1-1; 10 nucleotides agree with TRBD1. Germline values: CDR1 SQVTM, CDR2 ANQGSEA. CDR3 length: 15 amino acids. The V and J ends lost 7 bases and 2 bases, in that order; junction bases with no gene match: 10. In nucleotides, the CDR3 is TGCAGCGCAGACAGGGGGCGTCTGGTAAACACTGAAGCTTTCTTT. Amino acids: CSADRGRLVNTEAFF.

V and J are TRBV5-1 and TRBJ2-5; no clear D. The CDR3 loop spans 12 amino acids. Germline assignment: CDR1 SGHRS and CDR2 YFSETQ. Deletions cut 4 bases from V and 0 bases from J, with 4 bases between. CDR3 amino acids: CASSVDQETQYF. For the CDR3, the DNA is TGCGCCAGCAGCGTAGACCAAGAGACCCAGTACTTC.

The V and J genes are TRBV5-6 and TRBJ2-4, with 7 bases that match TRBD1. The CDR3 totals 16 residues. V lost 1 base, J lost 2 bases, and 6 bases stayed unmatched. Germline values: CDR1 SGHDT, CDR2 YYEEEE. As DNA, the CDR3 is TGTGCCAGCAGCTTGAAGGGGGCTACGACCAAAAACATTCAGTACTTC. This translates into CASSLKGATTKNIQYF.

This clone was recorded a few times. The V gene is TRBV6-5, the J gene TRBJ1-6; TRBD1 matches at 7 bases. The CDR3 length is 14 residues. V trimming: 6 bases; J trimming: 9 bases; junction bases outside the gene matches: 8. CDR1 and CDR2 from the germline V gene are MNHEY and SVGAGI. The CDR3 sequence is CASRSDREASPLHF. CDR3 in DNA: TGTGCCAGCAGATCCGACAGGGAGGCTTCACCCCTCCACTTT.

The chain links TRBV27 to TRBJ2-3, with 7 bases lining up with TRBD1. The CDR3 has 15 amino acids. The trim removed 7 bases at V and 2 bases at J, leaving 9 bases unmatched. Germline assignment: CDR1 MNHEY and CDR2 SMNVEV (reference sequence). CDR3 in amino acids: CASTRTGGDTDTQYF. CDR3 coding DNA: TGTGCCAGCACCCGGACAGGTGGGGACACAGATACGCAGTATTTT.

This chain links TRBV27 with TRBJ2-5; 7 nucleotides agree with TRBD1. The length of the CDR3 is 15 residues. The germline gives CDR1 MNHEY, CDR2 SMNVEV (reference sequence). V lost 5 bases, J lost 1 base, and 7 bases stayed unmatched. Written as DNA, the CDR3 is TGTGCCAGCAGTCCCCTGACAGGGCCCCAAGAGACCCAGTACTTC. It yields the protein CASSPLTGPQETQYF.

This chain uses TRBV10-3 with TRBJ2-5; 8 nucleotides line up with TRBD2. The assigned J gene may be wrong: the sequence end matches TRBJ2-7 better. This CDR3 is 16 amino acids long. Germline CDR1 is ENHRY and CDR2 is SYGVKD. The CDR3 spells CAISDWISGRNDEQYF. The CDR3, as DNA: TGTGCCATCAGTGATTGGATAAGCGGGAGAAACGACGAGCAGTACTTC.

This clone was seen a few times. CDR3: CASSEAGGQGAWNEQFF. CDR3 bases: TGTGCCAGCAGTGAAGCGGGGGGACAGGGGGCATGGAATGAGCAGTTCTTC. The rearrangement uses TRBV6-1 and TRBJ2-1, with 12 bases that match TRBD1. Germline-derived CDR1 and CDR2 are MNHNS and SASEGT. The length of the CDR3 is 17 residues. V gave up 0 bases and J gave up 7 bases; unmatched junction bases: 7.

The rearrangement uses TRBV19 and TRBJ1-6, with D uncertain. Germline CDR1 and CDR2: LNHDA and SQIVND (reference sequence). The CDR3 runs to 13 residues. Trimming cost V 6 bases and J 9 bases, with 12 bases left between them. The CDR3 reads CASSQPGFSPLHF. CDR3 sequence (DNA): TGTGCCAGTAGCCAACCGGGGTTTTCACCCCTCCACTTT.